The present T cell receptor beta chain was sequenced within a study of T cells expressing NK-cell markers. Germline-derived CDR1 and CDR2 are SGHVS and FQNEAQ. The CDR3 runs to 14 residues. 5'RACE template switching with UMIs generated TCR beta cDNA. TCRdb reprocessed the 5' RACE reads; each CDR3 protein has one entry and no DNA is given. This sample's table reports roughly 180,000 distinct CDR3 sequences. Material for sequencing was blood T cells: a sorted CD56 or NKG2C T cell subset, CD4+ or CD8+ T cells, or bulk PBMC T cells (not recorded which). This sequence joins TRBV7-8 and TRBJ1-2; checking the TCRdb D call of TRBD1 is not possible without DNA. The TCR comes from a woman between 18 and 70 years old in good health. The CDR3 here is CASSRTGKNYGYTF.